This T cell receptor beta chain came from a study of monozygotic twins with inflammatory bowel disease. Blood samples, whole and unsorted for T cells, yielded the isolated total RNA. A word on this clonotype: As yet, its antigen is unknown.

Study results and caveats: Cells of different T cell subtypes could not be told apart.

Each of the TCR libraries took 3,000 to 4,500 ng of total RNA. TCRdb reprocessed the 5' RACE reads; each CDR3 protein has one entry and no DNA is given. Recorded for this sample: hundreds of thousands of distinct CDR3 sequences. This clonotype was obtained from a human donor with ulcerative colitis or Crohn's disease, or a healthy co-twin of an affected twin (not recorded which). The sample comprised blood.

CDR3: CASSLDGYSNQPQHF. This chain uses TRBV5-1 with TRBJ1-5. CDR1 is SGHRS and CDR2 is YFSETQ in the germline V gene. The CDR3 length is 15 residues.